These T cell receptor beta chains were read from a single sample in a study of blood T cell repertoires in COVID-19. Using immunoSEQ multiplex PCR, the repertoire was profiled, and TCRdb retains in-frame clones only, with some absent. Of about 58,000 clones listed, approximately 90% were seen once; the top ten hold 6.5% to 8.5%. Sequencing was carried out using peripheral blood. These receptors were obtained from an older woman with active COVID-19. CDR3s include the opening cysteine and the closing phenylalanine or tryptophan. The D gene is left open where the match is weak. Some rows mark clone size as missing; the rest say once, few, many or name a class of expanded clone.

clone_size,v_call,d_call,j_call,cdr3_aa,cdr3_nt
once,TRBV5-8,.,TRBJ2-5,CASSLGFLGGSQETQYF,TGTGCCAGCAGCTTGGGATTCCTAGGGGGTTCCCAAGAGACCCAGTACTTC
.,TRBV7-9,.,TRBJ1-2,CASSWDIPKPPYGYTF,TGTGCCAGCAGCTGGGACATCCCAAAGCCCCCCTATGGCTACACCTTC
.,TRBV7-9,.,TRBJ1-1,CASSLEGGTEAFF,TGTGCCAGCAGCTTAGAGGGAGGCACTGAAGCTTTCTTT
once,TRBV3-1/TRBV3-2,TRBD1,TRBJ1-2,CASSHSGQGALHGYTF,TGTGCCAGCAGCCATAGCGGACAGGGGGCATTACATGGCTACACCTTC
.,TRBV5-5,TRBD1,TRBJ2-7,CASSLGPGQGARNEQYF,TGTGCCAGCAGCTTGGGACCGGGACAGGGGGCTCGGAACGAGCAGTACTTC
.,TRBV5-1,TRBD2,TRBJ2-3,CASSLDLAGADTQYF,TGCGCCAGCAGCTTGGATCTAGCGGGAGCAGATACGCAGTATTTT
.,TRBV5-1,.,TRBJ2-1,CASSPPETFYNEQFF,TGCGCCAGCAGCCCGCCAGAGACATTTTACAATGAGCAGTTCTTC
.,TRBV2,TRBD1,TRBJ1-2,CASSEVGQGSYGYTF,TGTGCCAGCAGTGAAGTGGGACAGGGGTCCTATGGCTACACCTTC
.,TRBV5-1,.,TRBJ1-1,CASSKGTSREAFF,TGCGCCAGCAGCAAGGGGACAAGTAGAGAAGCTTTCTTT
.,TRBV28,TRBD1,TRBJ1-3,CASSGTDSGNTIYF,TGTGCCAGCAGCGGGACAGACTCTGGAAACACCATATATTTT
few,TRBV2,.,TRBJ1-5,CASGGANQPQHF,TGTGCCAGCGGGGGGGCCAATCAGCCCCAGCATTTT
.,TRBV28,TRBD2,TRBJ2-1,CASSPSGRSFEEQFF,TGTGCCAGCAGTCCCAGCGGGAGGAGCTTTGAAGAGCAGTTCTTC
.,TRBV11-2,.,TRBJ1-3,CASSLVSGFGLPGNTIYF,TGTGCCAGCAGCTTAGTGTCAGGGTTTGGTCTTCCTGGAAACACCATATATTTT
once,TRBV7-6,.,TRBJ2-1,CASSLMDPASDNEQFF,TGTGCCAGCAGCTTAATGGATCCGGCTAGCGACAATGAGCAGTTCTTC
.,TRBV6-6,.,TRBJ1-5,CASSSGSYQPQHF,TGTGCCAGCAGCTCAGGCTCCTATCAGCCCCAGCATTTT
.,TRBV27,.,TRBJ1-1,CASSLSPRVGVWHTEAFF,TGTGCCAGCAGTTTATCACCCAGGGTTGGGGTTTGGCACACTGAAGCTTTCTTT
.,TRBV5-1,.,TRBJ2-3,CASSLETTADTQYF,TGCGCCAGCAGCTTGGAAACGACAGCAGATACGCAGTATTTT